Below, 11 T cell receptor beta chains from the same sample are listed, as sequenced in a study of control samples from healthy donors and cancer patients. Clones were sequenced by immunoSEQ multiplex PCR, and TCRdb holds only the in-frame ones, with some missing. The sample has some 120,000 clones; more than 75% are singletons. Sequencing was done on a sample of blood. The receptors originated from a woman in her 70s in good health.

The CDR3 DNA reads as TGTGCCAGCAGCTGGGGGCCAGGGGGAGAGACTGAAGCTTTCTTT. Translating it yields CASSWGPGGETEAFF. This chain uses TRBV11-2 with TRBJ1-1; 7 bases are shared with TRBD1. The trim removed 4 bases at V and 5 bases at J, leaving 10 bases unmatched. Germline CDR1 and CDR2: SGHAT and FQNNGV. The CDR3 totals 15 residues.

V usage is TRBV28 and J usage is TRBJ2-7; TRBD2 is a possible D gene (5 bases). V was trimmed by 5 bases and J by 0 bases, leaving 11 bases between them. Germline V gene sequence: CDR1 MDHEN, CDR2 SYDVKM. This CDR3 is built from 14 residues. CDR3 DNA: TGTGCCAGCAGTCTCCCCCGGGACTCCTACGAGCAGTACTTC. Its translation is CASSLPRDSYEQYF.

The sample holds a few counts of this clone. The chain has TRBV7-2 and TRBJ2-5, with TRBD2 matching over 11 bases. The CDR3 is 14 residues long. Germline CDR1 and CDR2: SGHTA and FQGNSA. V lost 6 bases to trimming and J lost 5 bases; unmatched junction nucleotides: 5. CDR3 in DNA: TGTGCCAGCAGGATAGCGGGGGGGGCGGAGACCCAGTACTTC. It yields the protein CASRIAGGAETQYF. Filled out from reference TRBV7-2 and TRBJ2-5, the complete variable domain reads GAGVSQSPSNKVTEKGKDVELRCDPISGHTALYWYRQSLGQGLEFLIYFQGNSAPDKSGLPSDRFSAERTGGSVSTLTIQRTQQEDSAVYLCASRIAGGAETQYFGPGTRLLVL.

The chain is built from TRBV25-1 and TRBJ2-7, with 7 bases aligning to TRBD2. Trimming took 1 base from V and 7 from J; bases not matched to a gene: 4. The CDR3 extends over 13 amino acids. Germline CDR1 and CDR2: MGHDK and SYGVNS. The DNA for the CDR3 is TGTGCCAGCAGTGAATTGACTAGCTTTGAGCAGTACTTC. Translated, it gives CASSELTSFEQYF.

The gene calls are TRBV2 and TRBJ1-1; the D gene is possibly TRBD1 (6 bases). V was trimmed by 6 bases and J by 0 bases, leaving 11 bases between them. CDR1 and CDR2 from the germline V gene are SNHLY and FYNNEI. The CDR3 totals 14 residues. CDR3 nucleotide sequence: TGTGCCAGCAGGGACAGAAACATGAACACTGAAGCTTTCTTT. Its protein is CASRDRNMNTEAFF.

The rearrangement joins TRBV4-2 to TRBJ1-1; 7 bases fit TRBD1. Germline CDR1 is LGHNA and CDR2 is YNFKEQ. V shed 0 bases and J 1 base; nucleotides not matched to a gene: 2. The CDR3 has 15 residues. CDR3 bases: TGTGCCAGCAGCCAAGAGCCAGGGGGGAACACTGAAGCTTTCTTT. Amino acids: CASSQEPGGNTEAFF.

This clone was found once. This CDR3 reads CASSVQGHSNQPQHF. The CDR3 region has the DNA TGTGCCAGCAGTGTGCAGGGGCATAGCAATCAGCCCCAGCATTTT. The rearrangement links TRBV2 to TRBJ1-5; TRBD1 is a possible D gene (6 bases). Germline V gives CDR1 SNHLY, CDR2 FYNNEI. V lost 4 bases to trimming and J lost 0 bases, with 10 bases between them. The CDR3 is 15 residues long.

This chain links TRBV11-2 with TRBJ2-3; 9 nucleotides match TRBD2. The J segment lost 4 bases and the V segment lost 2 bases, leaving 10 bases of the junction unmatched. Germline V lookup: CDR1 SGHAT, CDR2 FQNNGV. This CDR3 contains 17 residues. Written as DNA, the CDR3 is TGTGCCAGCAGCTTACAGGCGGGGGGGACCCAGTCAGATACGCAGTATTTT. The encoded protein is CASSLQAGGTQSDTQYF.

The chain links TRBV4-1 to TRBJ2-5, with TRBD1 matching over 7 bases. The CDR3 covers 16 residues. Losses at the gene ends were 1 base for V and 2 bases for J; bases not matched to a gene: 7. Germline loops: CDR1 MGHRA, CDR2 YSYEKL. The CDR3 is CASSQAGRQGQETQYF. The CDR3 bases are TGCGCCAGCAGCCAAGCTGGCCGACAGGGACAAGAGACCCAGTACTTC.

The rearrangement uses TRBV7-9 and TRBJ1-4, with a weak D call TRBD1 (5 bases). V lost 1 base and J lost 5, with 11 bases in between. Germline V gives CDR1 SEHNR, CDR2 FQNEAQ (reference sequence). The CDR3 extends over 15 amino acids. CDR3 amino acids: CASSLGGTENEKLFF. CDR3 bases: TGTGCCAGCAGCTTAGGCGGGACGGAAAATGAAAAACTGTTTTTT.

The chain has TRBV10-3 and TRBJ1-3; D call uncertain. Germline-derived CDR1 and CDR2 are ENHRY and SYGVKD. The CDR3 is 17 residues long. Trimming removed 2 bases at V and 0 bases at J, with 14 bases between. CDR3 in amino acids: CAISEGWKGHSGNTIYF. The CDR3 DNA reads TGTGCCATCAGTGAGGGCTGGAAAGGGCACTCTGGAAACACCATATATTTT.